The clone carrying this T cell receptor beta chain appeared many times. Antigen specificity is unknown. This record comes from a study of T-cell memory formation after mild COVID-19. Across the study: Largely, TCR clusters stayed within a single donor. Study observations and caveats: Largely, contracting CD4+ clones fell within CM and EM, and contracting CD8+ clones within EMRA. In second-wave clones peaking day 37, SARS-CoV-2 specificity remained unconfirmed.

Barcoded TCR alpha and TCR beta cDNA libraries with UMIs came from 5'RACE using constant-segment primers. TCRdb reprocessed the 5' RACE reads with MiXCR, giving one entry per CDR3 protein. This sample has about 560,000 distinct CDR3 sequences; roughly a sixth occur once, and the top ten carry about 8.1%. The sequenced material came from PBMCs or a T cell subset sorted from them (not recorded which). This receptor was obtained from an adult woman who had mild COVID-19 (a few samples of this study predate the infection). Cell type and time point are not known.

CDR3: CASSPGTGLYEQYF. The CDR3 nucleotides read TGCGCCAGCAGCCCCGGGACAGGACTCTACGAGCAGTACTTC. This sequence joins TRBV5-1 and TRBJ2-7; 8 bases agree with TRBD1. The CDR3 loop spans 14 amino acids. Germline loops: CDR1 SGHRS, CDR2 YFSETQ. The J segment lost 3 bases and the V segment lost 4 bases, leaving 6 bases of the junction unmatched. Filled out from reference TRBV5-1 and TRBJ2-7, the complete variable domain reads KAGVTQTPRYLIKTRGQQVTLSCSPISGHRSVSWYQQTPGQGLQFLFEYFSETQRNKGNFPGRFSGRQFSNSRSEMNVSTLELGDSALYLCASSPGTGLYEQYFGPGTRLTVT.